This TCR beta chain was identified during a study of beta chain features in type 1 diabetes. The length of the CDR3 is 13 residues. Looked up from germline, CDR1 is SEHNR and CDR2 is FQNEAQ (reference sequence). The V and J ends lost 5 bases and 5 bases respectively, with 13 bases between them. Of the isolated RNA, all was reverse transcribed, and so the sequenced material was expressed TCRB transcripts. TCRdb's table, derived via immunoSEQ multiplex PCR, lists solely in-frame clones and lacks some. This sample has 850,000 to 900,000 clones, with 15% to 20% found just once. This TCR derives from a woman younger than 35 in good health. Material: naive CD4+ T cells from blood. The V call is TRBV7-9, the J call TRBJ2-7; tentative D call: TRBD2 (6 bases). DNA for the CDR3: TGTGCCAGCAGCCCGGGGGAGCCCCACGAGCAGTACTTC. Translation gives CASSPGEPHEQYF.